A selection of T cell receptor beta chains follows, all from one sample in a study of CD8 T cells in Susac syndrome. TCRdb passed the immunoSEQ multiplex PCR reads through MiXCR, listing each CDR3 protein once. The sample holds about 180,000 distinct CDR3 sequences, about 93% seen once. The sequencing sample was made of CD4+ T cells from PBMCs. The source of these receptors is a human donor with Susac syndrome. CDR3s include the opening cysteine and the closing phenylalanine or tryptophan. A D gene is named only where the DNA matches it firmly. Clone size, where shown, is once, few, many, or a class for clones that have expanded.

j_call: TRBJ2-1
d_call: TRBD2
clone_size: .
v_call: TRBV7-9
cdr3_length: 16
cdr3_aa: CASSASGTSSYNEQFF
cdr3_nt: TGTGCCAGCAGCGCTAGCGGCACGAGCTCCTACAATGAGCAGTTCTTC

j_call: TRBJ1-1
d_call: TRBD1
clone_size: .
v_call: TRBV5-4
cdr3_length: 15
cdr3_aa: CASSPWTGWTTEAFF
cdr3_nt: TGTGCCAGCAGCCCCTGGACAGGGTGGACCACTGAAGCTTTCTTT

j_call: TRBJ1-1
d_call: .
clone_size: .
v_call: TRBV5-1
cdr3_length: 13
cdr3_aa: CASSWAMNTEAFF
cdr3_nt: TGCGCCAGCAGCTGGGCAATGAACACTGAAGCTTTCTTT

j_call: TRBJ2-1
d_call: TRBD1
clone_size: .
v_call: TRBV3-1
cdr3_length: 15
cdr3_aa: CASSPTGGRNNEQFF
cdr3_nt: TGTGCCAGCAGCCCGACAGGGGGCAGGAACAATGAGCAGTTCTTC

j_call: TRBJ1-2
d_call: TRBD1
clone_size: .
v_call: TRBV7-8
cdr3_length: 17
cdr3_aa: CASSLADRGYRRGGYTF
cdr3_nt: TGTGCCAGCAGCTTAGCGGACAGGGGGTACCGTAGGGGTGGCTACACCTTC

j_call: TRBJ1-3
d_call: .
clone_size: .
v_call: TRBV4-1
cdr3_length: 15
cdr3_aa: CASSQGTISGNTIYF
cdr3_nt: TGCGCCAGCAGCCAAGGGACAATCTCTGGAAACACCATATATTTT

j_call: TRBJ1-1
d_call: .
clone_size: .
v_call: TRBV20-1
cdr3_length: 12
cdr3_aa: CSARTANTEAFF
cdr3_nt: TGCAGTGCCCGGACAGCGAACACTGAAGCTTTCTTT

j_call: TRBJ2-7
d_call: .
clone_size: .
v_call: TRBV28
cdr3_length: 10
cdr3_aa: CASQSGEQYF
cdr3_nt: TGTGCCAGTCAGTCCGGCGAGCAGTACTTC

j_call: TRBJ2-1
d_call: .
clone_size: .
v_call: TRBV7-2
cdr3_length: 14
cdr3_aa: CASRPILQPAEQFF
cdr3_nt: TGTGCCAGCAGACCCATTCTACAGCCTGCTGAGCAGTTCTTC

j_call: TRBJ1-6
d_call: .
clone_size: .
v_call: TRBV9
cdr3_length: 14
cdr3_aa: CASSPQGTNSPLHF
cdr3_nt: TGTGCCAGCAGCCCACAGGGTACTAATTCACCCCTCCACTTT

j_call: TRBJ2-2
d_call: .
clone_size: .
v_call: TRBV6-5
cdr3_length: 13
cdr3_aa: CASSRGNTGELFF
cdr3_nt: TGTGCCAGCAGTCGGGGGAACACCGGGGAGCTGTTTTTT

j_call: TRBJ2-1
d_call: .
clone_size: .
v_call: TRBV5-1
cdr3_length: 15
cdr3_aa: CASSWGGRGYNEQFF
cdr3_nt: TGCGCCAGCAGCTGGGGGGGGCGAGGATACAATGAGCAGTTCTTC

j_call: TRBJ1-1
d_call: TRBD1
clone_size: .
v_call: TRBV20-1
cdr3_length: 12
cdr3_aa: CRAGQVNTEAFF
cdr3_nt: TGCAGAGCGGGACAGGTGAACACTGAAGCTTTCTTT

j_call: TRBJ2-1
d_call: TRBD2
clone_size: .
v_call: TRBV6-5
cdr3_length: 15
cdr3_aa: CASTSLGRALNEQFF
cdr3_nt: TGTGCCAGCACCTCCTTAGGGAGGGCCCTCAATGAGCAGTTCTTC

j_call: TRBJ2-3
d_call: TRBD2
clone_size: .
v_call: TRBV30
cdr3_length: 16
cdr3_aa: CAWRTRSGRRTDTQYF
cdr3_nt: TGTGCCTGGAGGACACGAAGCGGGAGGAGGACAGATACGCAGTATTTT

j_call: TRBJ1-4
d_call: .
clone_size: .
v_call: TRBV29-1
cdr3_length: 13
cdr3_aa: CSVVTQGSEKLFF
cdr3_nt: TGCAGCGTTGTGACCCAGGGAAGTGAAAAACTGTTTTTT

j_call: TRBJ1-5
d_call: .
clone_size: .
v_call: TRBV2
cdr3_length: 13
cdr3_aa: CASTLRNNQPQHF
cdr3_nt: TGTGCCAGCACCTTAAGGAATAATCAGCCCCAGCATTTT

j_call: TRBJ1-4
d_call: .
clone_size: .
v_call: TRBV30
cdr3_length: 14
cdr3_aa: CAWSAGGSNEKLFF
cdr3_nt: TGTGCCTGGAGTGCCGGAGGGAGTAATGAAAAACTGTTTTTT

j_call: TRBJ2-2
d_call: .
clone_size: .
v_call: TRBV7-6
cdr3_length: 14
cdr3_aa: CASSLGDPPGELFF
cdr3_nt: TGTGCCAGCAGCTTAGGGGACCCCCCCGGGGAGCTGTTTTTT

j_call: TRBJ1-1
d_call: TRBD1
clone_size: once
v_call: TRBV30
cdr3_length: 14
cdr3_aa: CAWIRQGGLTEAFF
cdr3_nt: TGTGCCTGGATCCGACAGGGAGGATTAACTGAAGCTTTCTTT

j_call: TRBJ2-3
d_call: .
clone_size: .
v_call: TRBV7-9
cdr3_length: 13
cdr3_aa: CASSLAEWDTQYF
cdr3_nt: TGTGCCAGCAGCTTAGCCGAGTGGGATACGCAGTATTTT

j_call: TRBJ2-5
d_call: .
clone_size: few
v_call: TRBV11-2
cdr3_length: 16
cdr3_aa: CASSLVGPGAMETQYF
cdr3_nt: TGTGCCAGCAGCTTAGTTGGGCCCGGAGCTATGGAGACCCAGTACTTC

j_call: TRBJ2-7
d_call: TRBD1
clone_size: .
v_call: TRBV10-3
cdr3_length: 14
cdr3_aa: CAISEQGSQYEQYF
cdr3_nt: TGTGCCATCAGTGAACAGGGGTCACAATACGAGCAGTACTTC

j_call: TRBJ2-3
d_call: TRBD1
clone_size: .
v_call: TRBV24-1
cdr3_length: 16
cdr3_aa: CATSDPTGSRTDTQYF
cdr3_nt: TGTGCCACCAGTGATCCGACAGGGTCGCGCACAGATACGCAGTATTTT

j_call: TRBJ2-3
d_call: .
clone_size: .
v_call: TRBV9
cdr3_length: 15
cdr3_aa: CASSVDDGGRDTQYF
cdr3_nt: TGTGCCAGCAGCGTAGATGATGGGGGTCGGGATACGCAGTATTTT

j_call: TRBJ1-1
d_call: TRBD1
clone_size: .
v_call: TRBV7-2
cdr3_length: 14
cdr3_aa: CASTITTGWTEAFF
cdr3_nt: TGTGCCAGCACCATTACGACAGGGTGGACTGAAGCTTTCTTT

j_call: TRBJ2-2
d_call: TRBD1
clone_size: .
v_call: TRBV9
cdr3_length: 16
cdr3_aa: CASSVSGQGGPGELFF
cdr3_nt: TGTGCCAGCAGCGTTTCGGGACAGGGGGGACCCGGGGAGCTGTTTTTT

j_call: TRBJ1-5
d_call: .
clone_size: .
v_call: TRBV5-5
cdr3_length: 15
cdr3_aa: CASSFGGHSNQPQHF
cdr3_nt: TGTGCCAGCAGTTTTGGCGGTCATAGCAATCAGCCCCAGCATTTT

j_call: TRBJ1-1
d_call: .
clone_size: .
v_call: TRBV30
cdr3_length: 12
cdr3_aa: CAWIPRQNEAFF
cdr3_nt: TGTGCCTGGATACCTCGACAGAACGAAGCTTTCTTT

j_call: TRBJ2-1
d_call: TRBD2
clone_size: .
v_call: TRBV4-2
cdr3_length: 17
cdr3_aa: CASSSRLAGVYKNEQFF
cdr3_nt: TGTGCCAGCAGCTCCCGACTAGCGGGAGTTTATAAGAATGAGCAGTTCTTC

j_call: TRBJ2-7
d_call: .
clone_size: .
v_call: TRBV5-1
cdr3_length: 15
cdr3_aa: CASSLVPGPEYEQYF
cdr3_nt: TGCGCCAGCAGCTTGGTTCCGGGGCCGGAGTACGAGCAGTACTTC

j_call: TRBJ2-5
d_call: .
clone_size: .
v_call: TRBV20-1
cdr3_length: 12
cdr3_aa: CSVREGGETQYF
cdr3_nt: TGCAGTGTCAGGGAGGGGGGAGAGACCCAGTACTTC

j_call: TRBJ1-1
d_call: TRBD1
clone_size: .
v_call: TRBV20-1
cdr3_length: 14
cdr3_aa: CSAENRGRNTEAFF
cdr3_nt: TGCAGTGCTGAAAACAGGGGGCGCAACACTGAAGCTTTCTTT

j_call: TRBJ1-1
d_call: TRBD1
clone_size: .
v_call: TRBV7-9
cdr3_length: 17
cdr3_aa: CASSWTGGSDMITEAFF
cdr3_nt: TGTGCCAGCAGCTGGACAGGGGGAAGTGACATGATCACTGAAGCTTTCTTT

j_call: TRBJ1-1
d_call: .
clone_size: .
v_call: TRBV30
cdr3_length: 13
cdr3_aa: CAWSGPLNTEAFF
cdr3_nt: TGTGCCTGGAGTGGTCCGCTGAACACTGAAGCTTTCTTT

j_call: TRBJ1-1
d_call: TRBD1
clone_size: .
v_call: TRBV6-6
cdr3_length: 13
cdr3_aa: CASSYLQGSEAFF
cdr3_nt: TGTGCCAGCAGCTACCTACAGGGGAGTGAAGCTTTCTTT

j_call: TRBJ1-1
d_call: .
clone_size: .
v_call: TRBV29-1
cdr3_length: 13
cdr3_aa: CSVASGMNTEAFF
cdr3_nt: TGCAGCGTCGCATCAGGTATGAACACTGAAGCTTTCTTT

j_call: TRBJ1-3
d_call: .
clone_size: .
v_call: TRBV30
cdr3_length: 13
cdr3_aa: CAWSGVAGNTIYF
cdr3_nt: TGTGCCTGGAGTGGGGTAGCCGGGAACACCATATATTTT

j_call: TRBJ2-1
d_call: .
clone_size: .
v_call: TRBV20-1
cdr3_length: 14
cdr3_aa: CSAHGRLSYNEQFF
cdr3_nt: TGCAGTGCTCATGGGCGCCTCTCCTACAATGAGCAGTTCTTC

j_call: TRBJ2-4
d_call: .
clone_size: .
v_call: TRBV28
cdr3_length: 15
cdr3_aa: CASSSAWGAKNIQYF
cdr3_nt: TGTGCCAGCAGTTCAGCCTGGGGGGCCAAAAACATTCAGTACTTC

j_call: TRBJ2-7
d_call: TRBD2
clone_size: .
v_call: TRBV20-1
cdr3_length: 13
cdr3_aa: CSGGLVGDYEQYF
cdr3_nt: TGCAGTGGCGGACTAGTAGGCGACTACGAGCAGTACTTC

j_call: TRBJ1-1
d_call: .
clone_size: few
v_call: TRBV29-1
cdr3_length: 13
cdr3_aa: CSVEQGGITEAFF
cdr3_nt: TGCAGCGTTGAACAGGGCGGGATCACTGAAGCTTTCTTT

j_call: TRBJ2-2
d_call: .
clone_size: .
v_call: TRBV2
cdr3_length: 14
cdr3_aa: CASKAGTNTGELFF
cdr3_nt: TGTGCCAGCAAGGCAGGGACGAACACCGGGGAGCTGTTTTTT

j_call: TRBJ2-5
d_call: .
clone_size: few
v_call: TRBV29-1
cdr3_length: 9
cdr3_aa: CSVEETQYF
cdr3_nt: TGCAGCGTTGAAGAGACCCAGTACTTC

j_call: TRBJ2-3
d_call: .
clone_size: .
v_call: TRBV2
cdr3_length: 15
cdr3_aa: CASRLTSSITDTQYF
cdr3_nt: TGTGCCAGCAGACTGACTAGTTCCATCACAGATACGCAGTATTTT

j_call: TRBJ1-2
d_call: .
clone_size: .
v_call: TRBV7-2
cdr3_length: 12
cdr3_aa: CASSLASYGYTF
cdr3_nt: TGTGCCAGCAGCTTAGCGTCCTATGGCTACACCTTC

j_call: TRBJ1-4
d_call: .
clone_size: .
v_call: TRBV12-2
cdr3_length: 17
cdr3_aa: CASRSCGTEATNEKLFF
cdr3_nt: TGTGCAAGTCGCTCGTGCGGGACAGAAGCAACTAATGAAAAACTGTTTTTT